This T cell receptor (beta chain) was captured in a study of T-cell reconstitution after alpha-beta-depleted transplantation in children. This clonotype was recorded a few times. From germline, CDR1 is DFQATT and CDR2 SNEGSKA (reference sequence). Between the trimmed V and J ends, which lost 5 bases and 6 bases, there was a span of 8 bases. The CDR3 consists of 11 residues. Unique molecular identifiers featured in how the TCRbeta library was prepared. Via MiXCR, TCRdb re-called the PCR reads, giving one row per CDR3 protein. The table lists some 290,000 distinct CDR3 sequences, around 25% of them singletons.

The J gene is TRBJ2-1, the V gene TRBV20-1; D gene uncertain. This TCR derives from a male patient younger than 18 who had a stem cell transplant for acute lymphoblastic leukemia, so the T cells may come from the graft donor. This sample comprised PBMCs, mostly from graft donor cells, obtained 180 days after TCRalphabeta/CD19-depleted stem cell transplant. CDR3: CSAGISNEQFF. In DNA form, the CDR3 reads TGCAGTGCTGGGATCTCCAATGAGCAGTTCTTC.